This TCR beta chain was captured in a study of T cell responses to AZD1222 COVID-19 vaccine. Study details: Pooled samples include second doses given at about 4 or 12 weeks. The study's findings and limits: Baseline serology detected seropositivity in only a handful of AZD1222 recipients. The donor group comprised mostly white British people and more females; the analysis possibly underestimated clonal diversity.

This CDR3 is 14 amino acids long. CDR1 ENHRY and CDR2 SYGVKD come from the germline V gene. Between the trimmed V and J ends, which lost 4 bases and 4 bases, there was a span of 12 bases. Sequencing was performed with immunoSEQ multiplex PCR; in TCRdb, only in-frame clones are kept and a portion is missing. This table has roughly 100,000 clones, over 85% appearing once. This clone was detected only a few times. The antigen is undetermined. The chain is built from TRBV10-3 and TRBJ2-3; D not certain. The source is an adult in good health. The sequenced sample was peripheral blood, obtained on day 0 of AZD1222 vaccination. The CDR3 DNA is TGTGCCATCAGTGTTAGAGAGAAGCCAGATACGCAGTATTTT. Translated, it gives CAISVREKPDTQYF.